This entry describes one TCR beta chain. The table lists this clonotype with a count of one. What this receptor recognizes is not known. No per-base quality is available; no much larger clone lies one base away. A single read constitutes weak evidence. The germline ends are 13 bases apart after V is trimmed by 3 bases and J by 5 bases. The CDR3 runs 15 residues from the cysteine to the phenylalanine. Only the CDR3 DNA stays, 45 bases, in frame from base 1. Per the germline V gene, SGHTA is the CDR1 and FQGNSA is the CDR2. These data originate in a study of T cells in Graves' hyperthyroidism and ophthalmopathy (dated by TCRdb to between 2017 and 2020). Looking at the study overall: To identify TCR V-J signatures that set the groups apart, the researchers used a discovery cohort of 90 to 100 patients, made up of roughly 40 with Graves' ophthalmopathy and some 55 with stable Graves' hyperthyroidism. Whether ophthalmopathy could be predicted prospectively was tested in an independent validation cohort made up of some 20 hyperthyroidism patients plus 17 patients who later progressed to ophthalmopathy. For training and testing, the 80 to 100 patients in the discovery cohort were randomly divided in a 7:3 ratio. In six Graves' hyperthyroidism patients, the study also compared T-cell repertoires from thyroid tissue with T-cell repertoires from blood. Following sampling, methimazole starting at 30 mg daily was given to hyperthyroidism patients, and high-dose intravenous methylprednisolone was given to ophthalmopathy patients. TCR Vbeta CDR3 sequencing of 120 to 150 peripheral blood samples (roughly 41 ophthalmopathy, 75 to 80 hyperthyroidism and roughly 17 progressor patients) is reported in the paper.

Summary of the overall study and its limitations: In validation, the model predicted progression to ophthalmopathy with approximately 69% sensitivity and around 72% specificity, a median of about 6 months before onset. Most expanded thyroid clonotypes (frequency above 0.001) were also detected in blood, a finding suggesting that blood repertoires may reflect thyroid immune responses. Sample size was not statistically predetermined, and investigators were not blinded to group allocation. A 13 V-J signature model separated ophthalmopathy from stable hyperthyroidism, with around 88% sensitivity and approximately 81% specificity in cross-validation and 80%/75% in testing.

Stable Graves' hyperthyroidism was defined as no progression to ophthalmopathy during 18 months of follow-up. Hyperthyroidism patients were newly diagnosed, had a disease duration of under 2 months, and were aged 18 to 65 years. The study excluded patients with uncontrolled infections, other autoimmune diseases, pregnancy or lactation. Clinical symptoms, serum thyroxine and TRAb, thyroid ultrasound, and orbital computed tomography formed the basis for the diagnoses. Total RNA was extracted using Trizol reagent, and RNA quality was assessed on an Agilent 2100 Bioanalyzer. Amplification of TCR beta CDR3 regions was carried out from RNA transcripts. For the first round of RT-PCR on the TCR CDR3, the HTBI primer set was used together with the Qiagen OneStep RT-PCR kit. Libraries were constructed in a second round of multiplex PCR, after which size selection and purification were performed. Libraries were sequenced paired-end with 100 bp reads on an Illumina HiSeq2000. On the study's bioinformatics: SOAPnuke was used to process the raw data, throwing out any read that contained adapters or uncalled bases, had a mean Phred below 15, or lacked an exact constant-primer or identifier match. COPE v1.2.5 was used to merge the high-quality paired reads, and each unique nucleotide sequence was defined as a clonotype. MiTCR v1.1 was used to align the clonotypes against IMGT TRBV, TRBD and TRBJ reference segments. The analysis was restricted to V-J combinations with a frequency above 0.0001, which together covered just over 98% of the repertoires. A TCS score was defined as the ratio of F50 (clonal expansion) to E x V (chaos), with BLOSUM62-based TCRdist applied between CDR3 peptides within each V-J. Welch's t-statistics and random forest reduced roughly 540 V-J features to fewer than 15, which were used in a naive Bayes classifier (R e1071). The similarity between thyroid and blood repertoires was quantified using the Morisita-Horn index. TCRdb applied fastp at Q25 and MiXCR to the public reads, then kept only in-frame beta chains. Identical CDR3 protein sequences are pooled into one entry, listed with their most common genes and DNA. For this entry, the V and J calls and clone size follow TCRdb and not the study's own pipeline. A total of 500,000 to 750,000 distinct CDR3 sequences appear in this sample, roughly 46% of them only once. More than 7% of the sample rests with the top ten.

This clonotype was sampled from a woman between 18 and 29 years old with Graves' hyperthyroidism. The V gene is TRBV7-2 and the J gene is TRBJ1-4; TRBD1 is a weak D gene call, 5 bases matching. Material: peripheral blood or thyroid tissue (not recorded which). The DNA sequence is TGTGCCAGCAGCTTGAGCGGTTGGGGCAATGAAAAACTGTTTTTT. It translates to CASSLSGWGNEKLFF.